What follows are 30 T cell receptor beta chains derived from one specimen sequenced in a study of blood T cell repertoires in COVID-19. Only in-frame clones appear in the TCRdb table, and some are missing; sequencing was by immunoSEQ multiplex PCR. The data hold 140,000 to 150,000 clones, with approximately 90% observed a single time. The sequenced sample was PBMCs or T cells enriched from blood (not recorded which). These receptors came from a man aged 50-60 years who had recovered from COVID-19.

The rearrangement uses TRBV5-1 and TRBJ2-2; 10 bases map to TRBD1. The V and J ends lost 4 bases and 6 bases, in that order; junction bases with no gene match: 15. The CDR3 contains 18 residues. Looked up from germline, CDR1 is SGHRS and CDR2 is YFSETQ. CDR3 loop: CASSRVASGQGLAGELFF. CDR3 DNA: TGCGCCAGCAGCCGGGTAGCCTCGGGACAGGGGTTGGCCGGGGAGCTGTTTTTT.

The chain has TRBV12-3 or TRBV12-4 and TRBJ1-1; TRBD1 might be the D (5 bases). There are 13 residues in the CDR3. The CDR3 DNA sequence: TGTGCAAGCCTTGACGGGGGGGTCACTGAAGCTTTCTTT. Translated: CASLDGGVTEAFF.

The chain has TRBV28 and TRBJ2-7; possibly TRBD1 for D (6 bases). Germline V gene sequence: CDR1 MDHEN, CDR2 SYDVKM. The CDR3 runs 15 residues. V was pared by 3 bases and J by 6 bases, with 18 bases between. This CDR3 is CASSFLLQGFAEQYF. In DNA, the CDR3 is TGTGCCAGCAGTTTCCTTCTTCAGGGGTTTGCCGAGCAGTACTTC.

J is TRBJ1-4 and V is TRBV6-5; D possibly corresponds to TRBD1 (6 bases). CDR3 size: 15 residues. V lost 6 bases and J lost 7, with 18 bases in between. CDR1 and CDR2 (germline): MNHEY, SVGAGI. The DNA for the CDR3 is TGTGCCAGCAGCCCCGCAGGGGCTCTAGGTGAAAAACTGTTTTTT. Its protein product is CASSPAGALGEKLFF.

The V and J genes are TRBV9 and TRBJ2-1; D gene unclear. The CDR3 covers 16 residues. V was trimmed by 0 bases and J by 5 bases, leaving 15 bases between them. CDR1 SGDLS and CDR2 YYNGEE come from the germline V gene. The CDR3 DNA follows: TGTGCCAGCAGCGTAGGAACTGTCCGAGTGAACAATGAGCAGTTCTTC. Translation gives CASSVGTVRVNNEQFF.

The CDR3 region is CASRTNSNQPQHF. CDR3 nucleotide sequence: TGTGCCAGCAGGACAAATAGCAATCAGCCCCAGCATTTT. The genes are TRBV28 and TRBJ1-5, with no clear D. The CDR3 has 13 residues. The V gene lost 6 bases and the J gene lost 0 bases, with 6 bases spanning the gap. Germline loops: CDR1 MDHEN, CDR2 SYDVKM.

The rearrangement uses TRBV30 and TRBJ2-7, with no clear D. The V end lost 1 base, the J end lost 3 bases, and 7 bases lay between the germline ends. Germline CDR1 reads GTSNPN; CDR2 reads SVGIG (reference sequence). This CDR3 has 12 amino acids. CDR3 nucleotide sequence: TGTGCCTGGAGTGCGGAGTTCTACGAGCAGTACTTC. Encoded protein: CAWSAEFYEQYF.

The chain is built from TRBV7-9 and TRBJ1-2; 9 bases match TRBD1. The J segment lost 8 bases and the V segment lost 5 bases, leaving 12 bases of the junction unmatched. The germline V gene has CDR1 SEHNR and CDR2 FQNEAQ (reference sequence). The CDR3 runs 15 residues. CDR3 sequence reads: CASSRPGTGYGGYTF. The CDR3 bases are TGTGCCAGCAGCCGTCCCGGGACAGGGTATGGCGGCTACACCTTC.

The rearrangement links TRBV19 to TRBJ1-5, with 9 bases aligning to TRBD1. Losses at the gene ends were 1 base for V and 4 bases for J; bases not matched to a gene: 5. Germline lookup yields CDR1 LNHDA and CDR2 SQIVND (reference sequence). This CDR3 has 16 residues. The CDR3 loop is CASSIGTGDFNQPQHF. In DNA, the CDR3 is TGTGCCAGTAGTATAGGGACAGGGGACTTTAATCAGCCCCAGCATTTT.

This rearrangement joins TRBV10-3 to TRBJ2-1; TRBD2 matches 13 bases. The germline V gene has CDR1 ENHRY and CDR2 SYGVKD. The CDR3 runs 14 residues. V shed 10 bases and J 8 bases; nucleotides not matched to a gene: 8. CDR3 amino acids: CATAGTSGMDEQFF. CDR3 in DNA: TGTGCCACCGCCGGGACTAGCGGGATGGATGAGCAGTTCTTC.

The chain is built from TRBV5-1 and TRBJ1-4, with TRBD1 matching over 11 bases. V lost 5 bases and J lost 0; bases outside the gene matches: 3. The CDR3 is 16 residues long. Germline CDR1 is SGHRS and CDR2 is YFSETQ. Written as DNA, the CDR3 is TGCGCCAGCAGAGGGACAGGGGGAGCAACTAATGAAAAACTGTTTTTT. Protein product: CASRGTGGATNEKLFF.

This clone has a handful of counts. The CDR3 bases are TGCGCCAGCAGATTACAGGGAGCGCAAGAGACCCAGTACTTC. This encodes CASRLQGAQETQYF. This chain uses TRBV5-1 with TRBJ2-5; tentatively, D is TRBD1 (6 bases). V lost 5 bases, J lost 2 bases, and 13 bases lay in between. The CDR3 has 14 residues. CDR1 and CDR2 from the germline V gene are SGHRS and YFSETQ.

V usage is TRBV6-5 and J usage is TRBJ2-7; TRBD1 is a possible D gene (7 bases). The germline gives CDR1 MNHEY, CDR2 SVGAGI. This CDR3 region has 14 residues. V lost 6 bases to trimming and J lost 5 bases, with 17 bases between them. CDR3 sequence reads: CASRTSQGGHEQYV. In nucleotides, the CDR3 is TGTGCCAGCAGAACGTCGCAGGGGGGCCACGAGCAGTACGTC.

The chain carries TRBV7-7 and TRBJ2-7, with 8 bases lining up with TRBD1. In germline, CDR1 is SSHAT, CDR2 FNYEAQ (reference sequence). Trimming cost V 4 bases and J 2 bases; bases outside gene matches: 7. This CDR3 comprises 15 residues. CDR3 DNA sequence: TGTGCCAGCAGCTCCGGACAGGGATTAACCTACGAGCAGTACTTC. It specifies CASSSGQGLTYEQYF.

J is TRBJ1-3 and V is TRBV6-5; D unresolved. V shed 4 bases and J shed 2 bases, with 12 bases lying between them. The germline V gene has CDR1 MNHEY and CDR2 SVGAGI. The CDR3 covers 15 residues. The chain's CDR3 is CASSSRMQAGNTIYF. The CDR3 DNA reads TGTGCCAGCAGTTCCCGAATGCAGGCTGGAAACACCATATATTTT.

This clone was detected only once. The DNA of the CDR3 is TGCGCCAGCAGCTCGACAGGGGTGGGCTACGAGCAGTACTTC. This sequence encodes CASSSTGVGYEQYF. V usage is TRBV5-1 and J usage is TRBJ2-7; 8 bases are shared with TRBD1. Germline V gene lookup returns CDR1 SGHRS and CDR2 YFSETQ. Unmatched junction bases numbered 5, after V lost 3 bases and J lost 3 bases. This CDR3 has 14 amino acids.

CDR3 amino acids: CASIPRLAGTDTQYF. DNA for the CDR3: TGTGCCAGCATCCCCCGACTAGCGGGAACCGATACGCAGTATTTT. This sequence joins TRBV6-5 and TRBJ2-3; TRBD2 agrees at 11 bases. With 7 bases clipped from V and 6 bases from J, the junction kept 9 bases outside the gene matches. Germline CDR1 MNHEY, CDR2 SVGAGI. The length of the CDR3 is 15 residues.

This sequence joins TRBV5-1 and TRBJ2-5, with 7 bases identical to TRBD1. Germline CDR1 reads SGHRS; CDR2 reads YFSETQ. Losses at the gene ends were 4 bases for V and 2 bases for J; bases not matched to a gene: 5. The CDR3 contains 14 residues. The CDR3 sequence is CASSPRDRQETQYF. CDR3 DNA: TGCGCCAGCAGCCCCCGGGACAGACAAGAGACCCAGTACTTC. The full variable domain, its missing parts supplied by reference TRBV5-1 and TRBJ2-5, is KAGVTQTPRYLIKTRGQQVTLSCSPISGHRSVSWYQQTPGQGLQFLFEYFSETQRNKGNFPGRFSGRQFSNSRSEMNVSTLELGDSALYLCASSPRDRQETQYFGPGTRLLVL.

This rearrangement joins TRBV7-2 to TRBJ1-5, with D unclear. Trimming left V 6 bases short and J 4 bases short, with 13 bases between. Looked up from germline, CDR1 is SGHTA and CDR2 is FQGNSA. This CDR3 has 14 amino acids. CDR3 loop: CASRLSLGNQPQHF. The CDR3 DNA reads as TGTGCCAGCAGGCTTTCGCTAGGTAATCAGCCCCAGCATTTT.

This clone was seen more than once but under ten times. The CDR3 DNA sequence: TGTGCCAGCAGCCCACAGGGGACCTACGAGCAGTACTTC. This sequence encodes CASSPQGTYEQYF. The chain is built from TRBV5-4 and TRBJ2-7; 7 bases are shared with TRBD1. The germline V gene has CDR1 SGHNT and CDR2 YYREEE (reference sequence). The CDR3 is made up of 13 amino acids. With 4 bases clipped from V and 2 bases from J, the junction kept 3 bases outside the gene matches.

The CDR3 region has the DNA TGTGCCAGCGGACAGGGGAACTATGGCTACACCTTC. It translates to CASGQGNYGYTF. This chain connects TRBV2 to TRBJ1-2, with 9 bases identical to TRBD1. The V and J ends lost 8 bases and 2 bases, in that order; junction bases with no gene match: 0. The CDR3 runs 12 residues. Per germline, CDR1 SNHLY and CDR2 FYNNEI.

The chain uses TRBV30 and TRBJ2-7, with 10 bases lining up with TRBD1. The V segment lost 1 base and the J segment 2 bases; nucleotides outside the gene matches: 2. CDR3 length: 14 residues. Germline CDR1 GTSNPN, CDR2 SVGIG (reference sequence). For the CDR3, the DNA is TGTGCCTGGAGTGGAGGGACAGGGGCCTACGAGCAGTACGTC. Translated, it gives CAWSGGTGAYEQYV.

The rearrangement uses TRBV4-1 and TRBJ2-1, with TRBD2 identical over 7 bases. Trimming cost V 3 bases and J 8 bases; bases outside gene matches: 13. This CDR3 is built from 16 residues. Germline V gives CDR1 MGHRA, CDR2 YSYEKL. The CDR3 is CASSQIGRGEPHEQFF. CDR3 coding DNA: TGCGCCAGCAGCCAGATTGGGAGGGGCGAACCTCATGAGCAGTTCTTC.

The chain carries TRBV28 and TRBJ1-1; no clear D gene. Trimming removed 6 bases at V and 5 bases at J, with 19 bases between. Germline CDR1 reads MDHEN; CDR2 reads SYDVKM. CDR3 length equals 15 residues. The CDR3 region is CASSRPETISTEAFF. As DNA, the CDR3 is TGTGCCAGCAGCAGACCGGAGACGATATCGACTGAAGCTTTCTTT.

This sequence joins TRBV4-1 and TRBJ1-1; 9 nucleotides align to TRBD1. Germline CDR1 and CDR2: MGHRA and YSYEKL. After removal of 0 bases from V and 0 bases from J, the junction contained 11 bases not matched to a gene. There are 19 residues in the CDR3. This CDR3 reads CASSQEWITGGAMNTEAFF. In DNA, the CDR3 is TGCGCCAGCAGCCAAGAATGGATAACAGGGGGCGCGATGAACACTGAAGCTTTCTTT.

In nucleotides, the CDR3 is TGTGCCAGCAACAAACAGGGAAGTCTTCGGTACGAGCAGTACTTC. This codes for CASNKQGSLRYEQYF. The chain combines TRBV27 with TRBJ2-7; TRBD1 might be the D (6 bases). CDR3 length equals 15 residues. CDR1 MNHEY and CDR2 SMNVEV come from the germline V gene (reference sequence). Trimming took 7 bases from V and 4 from J, leaving 20 bases between them.

J is TRBJ2-2 and V is TRBV30; 7 bases are a match to TRBD1. V shed 5 bases and J 1 base; nucleotides not matched to a gene: 4. Germline V gene data show CDR1 as GTSNPN and CDR2 as SVGIG (reference sequence). The CDR3 runs to 14 residues. The CDR3 sequence is CAWGRQGNTGELFF. CDR3 coding DNA: TGTGCCTGGGGGAGACAGGGGAACACCGGGGAGCTGTTTTTT.

The chain links TRBV5-1 to TRBJ1-2; 11 nucleotides agree with TRBD1. Losses at the gene ends were 4 bases for V and 6 bases for J; bases not matched to a gene: 5. This CDR3 has 14 amino acids. Germline-derived CDR1 and CDR2 are SGHRS and YFSETQ. CDR3 nucleotide sequence: TGCGCCAGCAGCCGCTGGACAGGGGGCGATGGCTACACCTTC. It yields the protein CASSRWTGGDGYTF.

This clone was seen a handful of times. This sequence joins TRBV11-1 and TRBJ2-7; 7 nucleotides align to TRBD1. Germline CDR1 SGHAT, CDR2 FQDESV (reference sequence). V lost 2 bases to trimming and J lost 3 bases; unmatched junction nucleotides: 4. This CDR3 comprises 14 residues. CDR3 region: CASSLLTGYYEQYF. The CDR3 DNA sequence: TGTGCCAGCAGCTTACTGACAGGGTACTACGAGCAGTACTTC. Based on the CDR3 plus reference TRBV11-1 and TRBJ2-7, the full variable domain is EAEVAQSPRYKITEKSQAVAFWCDPISGHATLYWYRQILGQGPELLVQFQDESVVDDSQLPKDRFSAERLKGVDSTLKIQPAELGDSAMYLCASSLLTGYYEQYFGPGTRLTVT.

The chain combines TRBV7-2 with TRBJ1-6, with a weak D call TRBD1 (5 bases). Trimming shortened V by 4 bases and J by 11 bases, and 15 bases separated the two germline ends. In germline, CDR1 is SGHTA, CDR2 FQGNSA. The CDR3 is 14 residues long. The CDR3 loop is CASSSDTVGTPLHF. The CDR3 DNA sequence: TGTGCCAGCAGCTCGGACACGGTAGGGACACCCCTCCACTTT.